This entry lists 19 T cell receptor beta chains sequenced from one sample in a study of regulatory T cells in long-lasting Graves disease. HTBI primers from iRepertoire and Arm-PCR of CDR3 regions yielded the TCR beta libraries. Each CDR3 protein is one row after TCRdb ran MiXCR on the multiplex PCR reads. The sample contains a few hundred thousand distinct CDR3 sequences, under 20% of which appear only once. Time point meaning: newly diagnosed GD, antithyroid drugs for less than 3 months. Preparation of the TCR library used RNA extracted from PBMCs. The same data also went into a second study, on T cells in Graves' hyperthyroidism and ophthalmopathy.

The sample in question was peripheral blood mononuclear cells (PBMCs), obtained at new diagnosis, from a patient treated with antithyroid drugs. The source of these receptors is a woman aged 25 to 39 with Graves disease.

The genes are TRBV5-1 and TRBJ2-3, with 9 bases that match TRBD1. V lost 4 bases to trimming and J lost 4 bases; unmatched junction nucleotides: 4. The CDR3 is 14 residues long. In germline, CDR1 is SGHRS, CDR2 YFSETQ. The DNA for the CDR3 is TGCGCCAGCAGCGAGGGACAGGGAGCAGATACGCAGTATTTT. The encoded protein is CASSEGQGADTQYF.

The chain combines TRBV20-1 with TRBJ1-3; D is ambiguous. The ends were cut back, 1 base at V and 2 bases at J, with 9 bases in the middle. Per the germline V gene, CDR1 is DFQATT and CDR2 is SNEGSKA (reference sequence). The CDR3 spans 14 residues. The CDR3 is CSARGVKTGNTIYF. The CDR3 DNA is TGCAGTGCTAGAGGTGTAAAGACTGGAAACACCATATATTTT.

This clonotype was counted only a few times. The chain couples TRBV7-9 to TRBJ2-1; no clear D. V was cut by 0 bases and J by 5 bases, with 14 bases left in between. Germline V gene data show CDR1 as SEHNR and CDR2 as FQNEAQ (reference sequence). The CDR3 extends over 16 amino acids. CDR3 coding DNA: TGTGCCAGCAGCTTAGCGAGTCCCTTCAGGAACAATGAGCAGTTCTTC. Translated, it gives CASSLASPFRNNEQFF.

V usage is TRBV19 and J usage is TRBJ1-1; D is perhaps TRBD1 (6 bases). This CDR3 region has 14 residues. The germline V gene has CDR1 LNHDA and CDR2 SQIVND (reference sequence). The germline V and J ends were trimmed by 3 bases and 4 bases, with 12 bases remaining between them. The CDR3 DNA is TGTGCCAGTAGTATCGGCCAGGGGCGCACTGAAGCTTTCTTT. It specifies CASSIGQGRTEAFF.

This clonotype appeared many times. The chain has TRBV6-2 or TRBV6-3 and TRBJ2-1; no clear D. Germline CDR1 MNHEY, CDR2 SVGEGT. V lost 5 bases and J lost 7, with 12 bases in between. This CDR3 region has 13 residues. This CDR3 is CASSEPTENEQFF. CDR3 coding DNA: TGTGCCAGCAGTGAACCGACCGAGAATGAGCAGTTCTTC.

The chain carries TRBV18 and TRBJ2-1, with 9 bases lining up with TRBD1. Per germline, CDR1 KGHSH and CDR2 LQKENI. J was trimmed by 6 bases and V by 6 bases; bases with no gene match: 6. This CDR3 comprises 14 residues. This chain's CDR3 is CASSPDRGGNEQFF. The CDR3 DNA reads as TGTGCCAGCTCGCCAGACAGGGGGGGCAATGAGCAGTTCTTC. Based on the CDR3 plus reference TRBV18 and TRBJ2-1, the full variable domain is NAGVMQNPRHLVRRRGQEARLRCSPMKGHSHVYWYRQLPEEGLKFMVYLQKENIIDESGMPKERFSAEFPKEGPSILRIQQVVRGDSAAYFCASSPDRGGNEQFFGPGTRLTVL.

V is TRBV18 and J is TRBJ1-2; TRBD1 matches 10 bases. Germline lookup yields CDR1 KGHSH and CDR2 LQKENI. The CDR3 is 14 amino acids. Unmatched junction bases numbered 1, after V lost 2 bases and J lost 4 bases. The CDR3 region is CASSPGTGAYGYTF. In DNA, the CDR3 is TGTGCCAGCTCACCAGGGACAGGGGCCTATGGCTACACCTTC.

This clonotype appeared many times. The chain carries TRBV2 and TRBJ2-1; 11 nucleotides align to TRBD2. The CDR3 sequence is 16 residues long. The junction had 8 bases not matched to a gene; V was cut back by 6 bases and J by 4 bases. The germline V gene has CDR1 SNHLY and CDR2 FYNNEI. The CDR3 nucleotides are TGTGCCAGCAGAGCCGCTAGCGGGGGGCTTTACAATGAGCAGTTCTTC. As protein: CASRAASGGLYNEQFF.

This clonotype showed up many times. The chain couples TRBV2 to TRBJ1-5; TRBD1 is a possible D gene (5 bases). This CDR3 is 13 amino acids long. From germline, CDR1 is SNHLY and CDR2 FYNNEI. Trimming stripped 5 bases from V and 7 bases from J, with 12 bases between. The CDR3 nucleotides read TGTGCCAGCAGTAGGGGCCCTGCCCAGCCCCAGCATTTT. It yields the protein CASSRGPAQPQHF.

This clonotype occurred many times. V is TRBV12-3 or TRBV12-4 and J is TRBJ1-1, with D tentatively TRBD1 (6 bases). The CDR3 consists of 14 residues. Trimming took off 7 bases at V and 5 bases at J, with 17 bases between the two ends. The CDR3 protein is CASNPTGLGTEAFF. In nucleotides, the CDR3 is TGTGCCAGCAACCCAACAGGGTTGGGGACTGAAGCTTTCTTT.

This chain joins TRBV7-3 and TRBJ2-1; D uncertain. The CDR3 has 16 amino acids. Germline-derived CDR1 and CDR2 are SGHTA and FQGTGA. Trimming pared 0 bases from V and 2 bases from J, leaving 11 bases between. CDR3: CASSLTTGQAYNEQFF. For the CDR3, the DNA is TGTGCCAGCAGCTTAACGACCGGGCAGGCCTACAATGAGCAGTTCTTC.

This clonotype has a count of ten or more. This chain joins TRBV2 and TRBJ1-5; D gene uncertain. CDR3 size: 14 residues. V was shortened by 5 bases and J by 6 bases, with 14 bases between the two germline ends. From germline, CDR1 is SNHLY and CDR2 FYNNEI. CDR3 nucleotides: TGTGCCAGCAGTTTCGATGGGGAAGGTCAGCCCCAGCATTTT. This gives the protein CASSFDGEGQPQHF.

This clonotype was picked up many times. The chain recombines TRBV7-9 with TRBJ2-7, with D perhaps assigned TRBD1 or TRBD2 (5 bases each). The CDR3 consists of 14 residues. Per the germline V gene, CDR1 is SEHNR and CDR2 is FQNEAQ (reference sequence). Trimming left V 5 bases short and J 4 bases short, with 15 bases between. The CDR3 is CASSPGTSMYEQYF. CDR3 DNA: TGTGCCAGCAGCCCCGGGACCTCCATGTACGAGCAGTACTTC.

The sample holds a few counts of this clonotype. The chain has TRBV29-1 and TRBJ1-1; 12 bases map to TRBD1. CDR3 length: 14 residues. J lost 4 bases, V lost 6 bases, and 6 bases had no gene match. The germline V gene has CDR1 SQVTM and CDR2 ANQGSEA. The CDR3 coding sequence is TGCAGCGTCCGGGACAGGGGGCAGGTCACTGAAGCTTTCTTT. Translating it yields CSVRDRGQVTEAFF.

This clonotype was seen many times. The chain combines TRBV6-1 with TRBJ1-1, with TRBD1 matching over 7 bases. Germline V CDR1 and CDR2: MNHNS, SASEGT. V trimming: 7 bases; J trimming: 0 bases; junction bases outside the gene matches: 5. The CDR3 covers 14 residues. The CDR3 DNA follows: TGTGCCAGCATTGCAGGGGGATTGAACACTGAAGCTTTCTTT. Its protein is CASIAGGLNTEAFF.

Ten or more counts support this clonotype. The chain uses TRBV6-1 and TRBJ1-2; unclear D gene. The CDR3 covers 13 residues. V gave up 6 bases and J gave up 4 bases, with 12 bases separating them. Germline V gene lookup returns CDR1 MNHNS and CDR2 SASEGT. CDR3 bases: TGTGCCAGCAGCACACGGGTCTCCTATGGCTACACCTTC. Its translation is CASSTRVSYGYTF.

The gene calls are TRBV7-9 and TRBJ1-1; 11 nucleotides align to TRBD1. Trimming removed 3 bases from V and 5 bases from J; junction bases left unmatched: 5. Germline V gives CDR1 SEHNR, CDR2 FQNEAQ (reference sequence). This CDR3 spans 15 amino acids. The CDR3 coding sequence is TGTGCCAGCAGCTTCGGGGACAGGGGGTTAACTGAAGCTTTCTTT. It is translated as CASSFGDRGLTEAFF.

This clonotype was seen many times. The genes are TRBV5-1 and TRBJ2-1; maybe TRBD1 (5 bases). CDR1 SGHRS and CDR2 YFSETQ come from the germline V gene. The CDR3 spans 15 residues. V gave up 6 bases and J gave up 0 bases, with 13 bases separating them. The CDR3 DNA reads as TGCGCCAGCAAACGACAGTTCGGCTCCTACAATGAGCAGTTCTTC. As protein: CASKRQFGSYNEQFF.

The chain links TRBV10-3 to TRBJ2-7; 10 bases match TRBD2. V lost 0 bases, J lost 4 bases, and 6 bases stayed unmatched. There are 16 residues in the CDR3. The V gene's germline CDR1 is ENHRY and CDR2 SYGVKD. The CDR3, as DNA: TGTGCCATCAGTGAGTCGCTAGCGGGGGCCGGTTACGAGCAGTACTTC. Its protein is CAISESLAGAGYEQYF.